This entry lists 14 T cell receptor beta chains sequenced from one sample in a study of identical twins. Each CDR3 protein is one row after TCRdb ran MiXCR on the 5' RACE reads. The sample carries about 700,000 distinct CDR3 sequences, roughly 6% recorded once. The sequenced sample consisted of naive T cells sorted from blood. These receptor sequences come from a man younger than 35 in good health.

The CDR3 is CSARGAGTARNTEAFF. CDR3 coding DNA: TGCAGTGCTAGAGGTGCCGGGACAGCCAGGAACACTGAAGCTTTCTTT. V and J are TRBV20-1 and TRBJ1-1; 7 positions agree with TRBD1. Per the germline V gene, CDR1 is DFQATT and CDR2 is SNEGSKA (reference sequence). V lost 1 base to trimming and J lost 1 base; unmatched junction nucleotides: 9. The CDR3 runs 16 residues.

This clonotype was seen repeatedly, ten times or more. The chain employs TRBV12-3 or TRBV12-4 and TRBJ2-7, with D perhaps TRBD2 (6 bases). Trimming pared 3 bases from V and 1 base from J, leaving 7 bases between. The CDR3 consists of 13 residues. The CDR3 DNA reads TGTGCCAGCAGTTTCGGGGGTTCCTACGAGCAGTACTTC. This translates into CASSFGGSYEQYF.

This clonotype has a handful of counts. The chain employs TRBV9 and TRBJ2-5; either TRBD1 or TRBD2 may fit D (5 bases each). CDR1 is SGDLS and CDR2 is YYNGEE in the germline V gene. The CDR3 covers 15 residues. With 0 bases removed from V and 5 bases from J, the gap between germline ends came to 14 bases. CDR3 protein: CASSVEGRGTETQYF. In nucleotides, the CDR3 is TGTGCCAGCAGCGTAGAGGGTCGAGGGACGGAGACCCAGTACTTC.

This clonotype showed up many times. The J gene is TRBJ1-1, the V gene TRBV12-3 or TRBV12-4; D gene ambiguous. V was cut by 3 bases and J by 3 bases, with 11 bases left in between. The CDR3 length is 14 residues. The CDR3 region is CASSFSGSDTEAFF. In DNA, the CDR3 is TGTGCCAGCAGTTTCTCCGGTTCCGACACTGAAGCTTTCTTT.

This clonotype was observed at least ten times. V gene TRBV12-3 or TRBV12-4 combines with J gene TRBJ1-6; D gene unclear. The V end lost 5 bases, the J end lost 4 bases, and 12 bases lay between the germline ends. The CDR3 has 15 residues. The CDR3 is CASSIRADYNSPLHF. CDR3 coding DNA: TGTGCCAGCAGTATCCGGGCCGATTATAATTCACCCCTCCACTTT.

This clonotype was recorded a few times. The CDR3 sequence is CASSIRDRVYEQYF. CDR3 DNA sequence: TGTGCCAGTAGTATCAGGGACAGGGTCTACGAGCAGTACTTC. The chain recombines TRBV19 with TRBJ2-7; 9 positions match TRBD1. The CDR3 is 14 residues long. CDR1 is LNHDA and CDR2 is SQIVND in the germline V gene (reference sequence). The V segment lost 3 bases and the J segment 3 bases; nucleotides outside the gene matches: 3.

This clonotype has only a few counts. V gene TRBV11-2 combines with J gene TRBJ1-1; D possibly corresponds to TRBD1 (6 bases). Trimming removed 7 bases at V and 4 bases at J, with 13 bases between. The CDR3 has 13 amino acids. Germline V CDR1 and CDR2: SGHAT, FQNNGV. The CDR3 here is CASTRVGGTEAFF. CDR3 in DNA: TGTGCCAGCACCCGGGTAGGGGGCACTGAAGCTTTCTTT.

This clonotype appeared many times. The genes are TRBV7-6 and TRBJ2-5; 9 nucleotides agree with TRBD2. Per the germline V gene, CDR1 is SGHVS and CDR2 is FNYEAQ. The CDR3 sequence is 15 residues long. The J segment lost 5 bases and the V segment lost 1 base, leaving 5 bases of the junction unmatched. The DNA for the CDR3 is TGTGCCAGCAGCTTAGGCTCTAGCGGGAAGGAGACCCAGTACTTC. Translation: CASSLGSSGKETQYF.

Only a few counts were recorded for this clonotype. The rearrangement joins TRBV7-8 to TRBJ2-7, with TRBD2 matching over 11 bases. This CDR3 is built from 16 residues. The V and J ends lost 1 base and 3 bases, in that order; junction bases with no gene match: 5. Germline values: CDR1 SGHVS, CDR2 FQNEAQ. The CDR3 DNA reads TGTGCCAGCAGCTTAGTGGTCACTAGCGGGAGCTACGAGCAGTACTTC. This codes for CASSLVVTSGSYEQYF.

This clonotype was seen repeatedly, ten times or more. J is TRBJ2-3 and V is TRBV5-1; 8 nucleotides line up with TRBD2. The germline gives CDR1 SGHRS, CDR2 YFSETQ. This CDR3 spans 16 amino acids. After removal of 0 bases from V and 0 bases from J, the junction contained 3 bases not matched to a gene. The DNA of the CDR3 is TGCGCCAGCAGCTTGGTGTCTAGCGGGAGCACAGATACGCAGTATTTT. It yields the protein CASSLVSSGSTDTQYF.

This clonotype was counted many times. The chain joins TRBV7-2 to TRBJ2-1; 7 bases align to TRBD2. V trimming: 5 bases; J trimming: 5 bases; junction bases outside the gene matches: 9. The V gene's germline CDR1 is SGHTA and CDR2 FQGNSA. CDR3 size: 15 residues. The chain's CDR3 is CASSRFGTTHNEQFF. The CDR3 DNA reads TGTGCCAGCAGCCGTTTCGGGACTACCCACAATGAGCAGTTCTTC.

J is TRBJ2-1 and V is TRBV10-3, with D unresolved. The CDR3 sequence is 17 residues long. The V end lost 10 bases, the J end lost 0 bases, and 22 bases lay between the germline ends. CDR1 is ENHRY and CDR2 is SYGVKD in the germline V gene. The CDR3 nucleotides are TGTGCCACCTTAGACATTTTCGGAGAGAGCTCCTACAATGAGCAGTTCTTC. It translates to CATLDIFGESSYNEQFF.

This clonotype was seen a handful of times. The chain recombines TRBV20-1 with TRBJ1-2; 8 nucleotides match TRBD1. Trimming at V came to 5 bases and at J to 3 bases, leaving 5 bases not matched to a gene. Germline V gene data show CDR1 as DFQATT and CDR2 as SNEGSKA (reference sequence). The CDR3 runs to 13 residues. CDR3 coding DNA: TGCAGTGCTCGACAGGGGTATGACTATGGCTACACCTTC. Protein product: CSARQGYDYGYTF.

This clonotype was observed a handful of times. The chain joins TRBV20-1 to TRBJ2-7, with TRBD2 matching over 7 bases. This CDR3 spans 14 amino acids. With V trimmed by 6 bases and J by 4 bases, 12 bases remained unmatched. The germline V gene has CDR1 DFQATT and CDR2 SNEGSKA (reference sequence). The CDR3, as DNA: TGCAGTGCGACTCCCAGCGGGACCCCTTACGAGCAGTACTTC. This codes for CSATPSGTPYEQYF.